These T cell receptor beta chains were read from a single sample in a study of radiation and T cells in renal cell carcinoma. This table comes from immunoSEQ multiplex PCR, and its TCRdb copy is limited to in-frame clones, with some not included. Among about 170,000 clones, around 89% were seen once, and the ten largest hold roughly 12%. The source material was blood, sampled from a patient whose treatment included radiotherapy and nephrectomy. The source is a woman in her fifties or sixties with renal cell carcinoma. Each CDR3 is given with its conserved first and last residue. Rows give clone size only sometimes, using once, few, many, or a class for an expanded clone.

clone_size j_call v_call cdr3_aa
once TRBJ1-2 TRBV6-5 CASTPTVEGHYGYTF
- TRBJ2-3 TRBV5-1 CASSPRDLPTDTQYF
once TRBJ1-5 TRBV7-2 CASSLSREGPQHF
- TRBJ1-4 TRBV7-9 CASSAQDRVNEKLFF
- TRBJ2-5 TRBV7-9 CASSWYQGPQETQYF
- TRBJ1-1 TRBV6-1 CASSVTGQRTEAFF
- TRBJ2-5 TRBV7-9 CASSLAHGLLQETQYF
- TRBJ1-3 TRBV20-1 CSARWGGTIYF
- TRBJ1-5 TRBV19 CASDRTSNQPQHF
- TRBJ2-3 TRBV5-1 CASSLDAAGGTDTQYF
once TRBJ2-3 TRBV4-1 CASSQEGSTDTQYF
- TRBJ1-1 TRBV7-6 CASSSGPASTEAFF
- TRBJ1-3 TRBV4-2 CASSQATGLSGNTIYF
- TRBJ1-6 TRBV6-6 CASRKSDSPLHF
once TRBJ1-2 TRBV2 CASTPRANYRPRGYTF
- TRBJ1-1 TRBV29-1 CSAGRPGQKNTEAFF
- TRBJ2-5 TRBV6-6 CATDDRNQETQYF
- TRBJ1-2 TRBV27 CASSFRGKGDGYTF
- TRBJ1-1 TRBV2 CASSSGQGLEAFF
few TRBJ2-7 TRBV11-3 CASSLGDSSKGNEQYF
once TRBJ1-3 TRBV5-1 CASSPGILSGNTIYF
- TRBJ2-4 TRBV28 CASRTGETKNIQYF
- TRBJ1-2 TRBV5-1 CASSLPPRGGYTF
few TRBJ2-1 TRBV7-9 CASSSPGTGGRNEQFF
- TRBJ1-6 TRBV19 CASRAGTGGQSRPIFSPLHF
- TRBJ1-2 TRBV19 CASSVWTRPSHYGYTF
- TRBJ1-2 TRBV7-9 CAITLQGFYGYTF
- TRBJ2-7 TRBV6-1 CASRWTGGTYEQYF
- TRBJ2-3 TRBV5-5 CASSLGQGPDTQYF
- TRBJ1-1 TRBV9 CASSVAGENTEAFF
- TRBJ1-5 TRBV6-6 CASQPRGNQPQHF
- TRBJ1-2 TRBV4-1 CASSQETGYYGYTF
few TRBJ2-6 TRBV5-1 CASSLSGPSGANVLTF
- TRBJ1-4 TRBV2 CASRQTGRVPNEKLFF
- TRBJ2-5 TRBV27 CASSFRSQETQYF
- TRBJ2-7 TRBV19 CASSIAGTGDNEQYF
few TRBJ1-1 TRBV5-1 CASSVDMNTEAFF
- TRBJ1-2 TRBV19 CASSASGGGERYGYTF
- TRBJ1-4 TRBV18 CASSPTGPTNEKLFF
- TRBJ2-2 TRBV5-8 CASRGLAGTNTGELFF
few TRBJ1-1 TRBV14 CASSQLPTGVSTEAFF
once TRBJ1-5 TRBV7-9 CASSLGPDQPQHF
- TRBJ2-1 TRBV10-3 CAISEMGQGAYNEQFF
- TRBJ2-3 TRBV5-4 CASSFDPGSADTQYF
few TRBJ1-6 TRBV30 CAWKGDRGLDSPLHF